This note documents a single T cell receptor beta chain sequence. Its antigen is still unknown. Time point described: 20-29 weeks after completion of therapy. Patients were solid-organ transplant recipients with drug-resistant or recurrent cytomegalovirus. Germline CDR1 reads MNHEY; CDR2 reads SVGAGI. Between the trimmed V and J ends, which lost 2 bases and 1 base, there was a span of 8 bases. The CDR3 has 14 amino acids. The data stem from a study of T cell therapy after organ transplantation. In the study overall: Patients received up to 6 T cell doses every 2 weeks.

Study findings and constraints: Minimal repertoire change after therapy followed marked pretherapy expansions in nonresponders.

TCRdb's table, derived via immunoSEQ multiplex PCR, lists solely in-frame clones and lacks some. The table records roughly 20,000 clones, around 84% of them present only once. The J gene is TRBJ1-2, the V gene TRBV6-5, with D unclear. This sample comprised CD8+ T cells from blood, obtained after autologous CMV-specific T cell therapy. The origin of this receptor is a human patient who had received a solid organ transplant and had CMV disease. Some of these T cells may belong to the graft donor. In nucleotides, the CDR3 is TGTGCCAGCAGTTACCCGGGAAGTAACTATGGCTACACCTTC. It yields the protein CASSYPGSNYGYTF.